This TCR beta chain comes out of a study of blood T cells in healthy people across ages. General study results and limits: Greater diversity and more naive CD4+ cells were seen in long-lived donors than in aged donors.

The J segment lost 0 bases and the V segment lost 3 bases, leaving 8 bases of the junction unmatched. CDR1 is SEHNR and CDR2 is FQNEAQ in the germline V gene (reference sequence). The CDR3 loop spans 18 amino acids. With a J-beta primer mix and a sample-barcoded 5' primer, a second PCR ran about 7 to 12 cycles. TCRdb analysed the 5' RACE reads with MiXCR anew, one entry per CDR3 protein. The sample has approximately 900,000 distinct CDR3 sequences, 25% to 35% seen once. As to this clonotype: The antigen remains unidentified.

These same data were also listed under a study on T cells of mothers and their children. That paper adds: In related and unrelated pairs alike, thymic selection shapes TCR recombination output, with inherited differences minor. The search for persistent microchimeric T cell clones detected none.

The TCR originated in a woman between 35 and 50 years old in good health. V usage is TRBV7-9 and J usage is TRBJ2-3, with 11 bases that match TRBD2. Input material: blood. CDR3 region: CASSFGTSGGVSTDTQYF. The CDR3 DNA sequence: TGTGCCAGCAGCTTTGGTACTAGCGGGGGCGTGAGCACAGATACGCAGTATTTT.